This TCR beta chain was identified in a study of shared clonotypes between healthy human individuals. Assay: immunoSEQ multiplex PCR; the TCRdb copy retains only in-frame clones and omits some. The sample comprises some 2,500,000 clones, roughly 90% of which are singletons, and approximately 0.41% rests with the top ten. CDR3 length: 13 amino acids. Germline V gives CDR1 SGHRS, CDR2 YFSETQ. V was trimmed by 0 bases and J by 4 bases, leaving 5 bases between them. The rearrangement links TRBV5-1 to TRBJ2-4; D unclear. The clonotype comes from a man younger than 30 in good health. Some clones in this sample may be carry-over from other donors' samples. Material for sequencing was naive CD4+ T cells from PBMCs. Subset denoted: CD45RA+ positively selected. This chain's CDR3 is CASSLDPKNIQYF. CDR3 nucleotides: TGCGCCAGCAGCTTGGACCCTAAAAACATTCAGTACTTC.